Below, one TCR beta chain is given with its context. CDR3 length: 14 amino acids. The V end lost 9 bases, the J end lost 7 bases, and 19 bases lay between the germline ends. Germline values: CDR1 SNHLY, CDR2 FYNNEI. The data belong to a study of blood T cell repertoires in COVID-19. Study overall: PBMCs, B-cell-depleted T cells, or T cells provided the cDNA or gDNA that made up the material.

Some clones are missing from TCRdb's copy, which holds only in-frame ones; the method was immunoSEQ multiplex PCR. The sample contains approximately 50,000 clones, under 95% of which appear only once. Material: peripheral blood. The receptor comes from a human donor in a cohort sampled during active COVID-19. The chain links TRBV2 to TRBJ1-5; the D gene is possibly TRBD1 (5 bases). The CDR3 here is CASRGGGRRQPQHF. CDR3 coding DNA: TGTGCCAGTAGGGGCGGGGGAAGGAGACAGCCCCAGCATTTT.